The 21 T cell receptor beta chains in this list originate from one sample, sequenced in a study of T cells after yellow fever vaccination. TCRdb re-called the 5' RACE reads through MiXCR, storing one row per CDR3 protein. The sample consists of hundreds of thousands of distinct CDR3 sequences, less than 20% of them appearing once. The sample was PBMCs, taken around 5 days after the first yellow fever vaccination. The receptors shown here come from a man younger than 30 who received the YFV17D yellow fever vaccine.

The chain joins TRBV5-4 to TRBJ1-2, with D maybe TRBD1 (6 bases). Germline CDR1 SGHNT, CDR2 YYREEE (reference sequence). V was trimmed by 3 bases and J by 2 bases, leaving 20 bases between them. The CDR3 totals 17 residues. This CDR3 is CASSSYIFGQTNYGYTF. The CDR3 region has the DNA TGTGCCAGCAGCTCCTATATATTCGGACAGACCAACTATGGCTACACCTTC.

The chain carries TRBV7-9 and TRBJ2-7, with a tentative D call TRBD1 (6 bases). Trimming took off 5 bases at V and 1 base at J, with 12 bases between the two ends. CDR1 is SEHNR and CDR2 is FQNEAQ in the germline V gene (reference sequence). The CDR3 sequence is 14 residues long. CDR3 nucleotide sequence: TGTGCCAGCAGCCAACCAGGACAGTCCTACGAGCAGTACGTC. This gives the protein CASSQPGQSYEQYV.

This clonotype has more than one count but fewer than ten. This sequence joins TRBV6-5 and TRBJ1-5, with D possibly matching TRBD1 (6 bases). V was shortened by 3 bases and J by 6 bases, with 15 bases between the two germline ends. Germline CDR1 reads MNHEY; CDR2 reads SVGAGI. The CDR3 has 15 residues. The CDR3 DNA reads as TGTGCCAGCAGTTATAGGTCCACAGGGACTCAGCCCCAGCATTTT. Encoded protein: CASSYRSTGTQPQHF.

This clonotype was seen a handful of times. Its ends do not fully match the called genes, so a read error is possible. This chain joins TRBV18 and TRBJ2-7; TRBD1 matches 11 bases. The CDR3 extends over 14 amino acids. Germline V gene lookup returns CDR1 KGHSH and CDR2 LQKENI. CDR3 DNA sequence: TGTGCCAGCTCGCGGGGACAGGGGGTCCCCTATCGGAAATTC. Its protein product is CASSRGQGVPYRKF.

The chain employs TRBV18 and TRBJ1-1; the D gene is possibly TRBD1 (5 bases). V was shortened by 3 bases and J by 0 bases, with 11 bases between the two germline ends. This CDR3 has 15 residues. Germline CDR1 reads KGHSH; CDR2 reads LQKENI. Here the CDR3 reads CASSPRQTVNTEAFF. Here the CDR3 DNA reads TGTGCCAGCTCACCCCGACAGACTGTGAACACTGAAGCTTTCTTT.

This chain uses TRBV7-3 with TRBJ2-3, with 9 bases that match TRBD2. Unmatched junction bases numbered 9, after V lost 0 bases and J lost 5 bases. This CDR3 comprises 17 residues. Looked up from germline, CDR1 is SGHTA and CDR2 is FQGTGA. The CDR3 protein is CASSLTRVAGAGDTQYF. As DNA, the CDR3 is TGTGCCAGCAGCTTAACGAGAGTAGCGGGGGCCGGAGATACGCAGTATTTT.

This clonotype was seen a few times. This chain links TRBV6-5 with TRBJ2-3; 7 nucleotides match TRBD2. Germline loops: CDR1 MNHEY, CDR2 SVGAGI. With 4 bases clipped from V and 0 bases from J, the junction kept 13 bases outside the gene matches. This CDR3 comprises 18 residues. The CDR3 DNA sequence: TGTGCCAGCAGTTCCTCGCCCTGGGGGGGACTGAGCACAGATACGCAGTATTTT. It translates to CASSSSPWGGLSTDTQYF.

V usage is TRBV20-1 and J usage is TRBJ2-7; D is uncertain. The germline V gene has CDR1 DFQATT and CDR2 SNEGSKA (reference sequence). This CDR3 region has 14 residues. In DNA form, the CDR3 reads TGCAGGGCCCGGCTGGGTTTTGATTTTGCCGAGCAGTACTTC. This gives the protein CRARLGFDFAEQYF.

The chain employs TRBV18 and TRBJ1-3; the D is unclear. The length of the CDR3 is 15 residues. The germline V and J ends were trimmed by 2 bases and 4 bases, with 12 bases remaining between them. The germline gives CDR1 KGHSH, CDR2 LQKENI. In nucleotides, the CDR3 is TGTGCCAGCTCACCAGGCGGGTCTGGCGGAAACACCATATATTTT. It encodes CASSPGGSGGNTIYF.

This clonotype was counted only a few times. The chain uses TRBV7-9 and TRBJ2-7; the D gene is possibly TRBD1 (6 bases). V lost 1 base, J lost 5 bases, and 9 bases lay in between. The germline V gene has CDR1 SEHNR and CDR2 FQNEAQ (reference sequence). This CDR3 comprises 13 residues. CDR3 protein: CASSLEGGNEQYV. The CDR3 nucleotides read TGTGCCAGCAGCTTAGAAGGGGGTAACGAGCAGTACGTC.

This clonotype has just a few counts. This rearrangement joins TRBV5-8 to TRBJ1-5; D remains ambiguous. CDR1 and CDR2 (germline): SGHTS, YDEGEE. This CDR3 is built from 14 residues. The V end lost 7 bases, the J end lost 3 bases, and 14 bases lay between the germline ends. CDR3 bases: TGTGCCAGCCCCGGACGGCATTACAATCAGCCCCAGCATTTT. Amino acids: CASPGRHYNQPQHF.

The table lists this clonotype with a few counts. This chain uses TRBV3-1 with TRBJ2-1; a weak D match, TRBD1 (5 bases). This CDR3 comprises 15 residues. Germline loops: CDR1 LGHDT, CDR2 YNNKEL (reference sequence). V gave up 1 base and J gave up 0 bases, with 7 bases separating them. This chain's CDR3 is CASSQGQSSYNEQFF. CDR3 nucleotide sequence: TGTGCCAGCAGCCAAGGACAGAGCTCCTACAATGAGCAGTTCTTC.

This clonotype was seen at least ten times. The CDR3 DNA follows: TGCAGTGCTAGTGTCGGTCCGGCCGGCTATGGCTACACCTTC. Protein product: CSASVGPAGYGYTF. The chain combines TRBV20-1 with TRBJ1-2; D unresolved. The germline V gene has CDR1 DFQATT and CDR2 SNEGSKA (reference sequence). V gave up 3 bases and J gave up 4 bases, with 15 bases separating them. CDR3 size: 14 residues.

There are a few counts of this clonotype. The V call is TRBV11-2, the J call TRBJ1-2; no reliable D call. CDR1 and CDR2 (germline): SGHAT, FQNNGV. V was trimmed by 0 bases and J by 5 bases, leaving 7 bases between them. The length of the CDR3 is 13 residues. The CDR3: CASSLDTQYGYTF. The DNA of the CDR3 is TGTGCCAGCAGCTTAGATACACAGTATGGCTACACCTTC.

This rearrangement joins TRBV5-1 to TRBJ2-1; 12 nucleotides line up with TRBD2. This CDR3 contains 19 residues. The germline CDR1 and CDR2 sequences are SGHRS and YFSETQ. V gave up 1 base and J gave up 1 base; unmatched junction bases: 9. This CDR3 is CASSLLLAGGSLSYNEQFF. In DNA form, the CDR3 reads TGCGCCAGCAGCTTGTTGCTAGCGGGGGGGTCTTTGTCCTACAATGAGCAGTTCTTC. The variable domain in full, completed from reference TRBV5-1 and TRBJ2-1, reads KAGVTQTPRYLIKTRGQQVTLSCSPISGHRSVSWYQQTPGQGLQFLFEYFSETQRNKGNFPGRFSGRQFSNSRSEMNVSTLELGDSALYLCASSLLLAGGSLSYNEQFFGPGTRLTVL.

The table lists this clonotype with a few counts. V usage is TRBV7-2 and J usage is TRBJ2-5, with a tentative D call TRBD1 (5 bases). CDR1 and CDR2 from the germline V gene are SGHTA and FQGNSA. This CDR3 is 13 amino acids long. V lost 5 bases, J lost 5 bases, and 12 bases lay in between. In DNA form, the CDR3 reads TGTGCCAGCAGCCAACGACAGACGGAGACCCAGTACTTC. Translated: CASSQRQTETQYF.

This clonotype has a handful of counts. CDR3 coding DNA: TGCAGTGCCTGGGGGGAGAATGAAAAACTGTTTTTT. Its protein is CSAWGENEKLFF. The V call is TRBV20-1, the J call TRBJ1-4; TRBD1 is a possible D gene (5 bases). Germline assignment: CDR1 DFQATT and CDR2 SNEGSKA (reference sequence). The CDR3 length is 12 residues. V gave up 6 bases and J gave up 5 bases, with 10 bases separating them.

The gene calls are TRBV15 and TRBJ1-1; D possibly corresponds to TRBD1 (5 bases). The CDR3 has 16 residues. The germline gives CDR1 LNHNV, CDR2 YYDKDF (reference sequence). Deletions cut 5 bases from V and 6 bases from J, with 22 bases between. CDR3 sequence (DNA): TGTGCCACCAGCTCCCGATGGACAACCAGAGGGGCTGAAGCTTTCTTT. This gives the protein CATSSRWTTRGAEAFF.

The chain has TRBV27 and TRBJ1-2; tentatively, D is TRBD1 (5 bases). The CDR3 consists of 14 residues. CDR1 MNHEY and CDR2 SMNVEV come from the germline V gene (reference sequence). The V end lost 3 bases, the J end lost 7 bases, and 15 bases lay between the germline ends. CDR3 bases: TGTGCCAGCAGTTTCGGGGCAGGTAGTCTTGGCTACACCTTC. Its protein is CASSFGAGSLGYTF.

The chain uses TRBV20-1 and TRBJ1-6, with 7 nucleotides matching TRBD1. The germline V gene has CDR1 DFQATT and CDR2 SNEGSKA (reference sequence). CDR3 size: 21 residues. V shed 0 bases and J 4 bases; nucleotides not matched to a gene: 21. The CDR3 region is CSARDPFLGGDTYRYNSPLHF. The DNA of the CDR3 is TGCAGTGCTAGAGATCCTTTTTTAGGGGGCGACACGTACAGATATAATTCACCCCTCCACTTT.

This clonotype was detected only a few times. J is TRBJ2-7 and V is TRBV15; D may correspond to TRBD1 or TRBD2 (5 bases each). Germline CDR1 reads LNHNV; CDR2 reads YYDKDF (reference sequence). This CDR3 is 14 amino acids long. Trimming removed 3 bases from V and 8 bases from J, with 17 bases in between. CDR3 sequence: CATSSGQGRAQQYF. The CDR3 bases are TGTGCCACCAGCAGCGGCCAGGGACGAGCCCAGCAGTACTTC.